The rows below give T cell receptor beta chains drawn from one sample of a study of metastatic and nonmetastatic thyroid tumors. TCRdb re-analyzed the PCR reads through MiXCR. The table records 25,000 to 40,000 clones, around 7% of them present only once. The specimen sequenced was blood. The receptor source for this set is a female donor with papillary thyroid cancer or a benign thyroid nodule (not recorded which). Some clones in this sample may be carry-over from other donors' samples. Both conserved end residues are part of each CDR3. The order of the fields is clone size, J gene, V gene, D gene, CDR3 length, CDR3 protein, CDR3 DNA. A D gene is named only where the DNA matches it firmly. Clone size is shown for a subset of rows, as once, few, many or a class of expanded clone.

size: many
J: TRBJ2-1
V: TRBV11-2
D: TRBD2
length: 12
CDR3: CASSQTSAKQFF
DNA: TGTGCCAGCAGCCAGACTAGCGCCAAGCAGTTCTTC

size: many
J: TRBJ1-2
V: TRBV6-5
D: TRBD1
length: 14
CDR3: CASSYSGTEDGYTF
DNA: TGTGCCAGCAGTTACTCCGGGACAGAGGATGGCTACACCTTC

size: many
J: TRBJ2-3
V: TRBV5-1
D: TRBD1
length: 16
CDR3: CASSAAGQGRVDTQYF
DNA: TGCGCCAGCAGCGCGGCCGGACAGGGGAGAGTGGATACGCAGTACTTT

size: many
J: TRBJ1-2
V: TRBV2
D: -
length: 11
CDR3: CASRAFYGYTF
DNA: TGTGCCAGCAGGGCCTTCTATGGCTACACCTTC

size: many
J: TRBJ2-1
V: TRBV12-3/TRBV12-4
D: TRBD1
length: 13
CDR3: CASSPGQRYEQFF
DNA: TGTGCCAGCAGTCCGGGACAGCGGTATGAGCAGTTCTTC

size: many
J: TRBJ2-6
V: TRBV25-1
D: -
length: 14
CDR3: CASTGVSGANVLTF
DNA: TGTGCCAGCACAGGGGTTTCGGGGGCCAACGTCCTGACTTTC

size: many
J: TRBJ2-7
V: TRBV10-2
D: TRBD2
length: 14
CDR3: CASRTSGSTYEQYF
DNA: TGCGCCAGCAGGACTAGCGGGTCTACGTACGAGCAGTACTTC

size: many
J: TRBJ1-3
V: TRBV28
D: -
length: 16
CDR3: CVSSLGGRTYDNTIYF
DNA: TGTGTCAGCAGTTTGGGGGGTAGGACCTACGATAACACCATATATTTT

size: many
J: TRBJ2-3
V: TRBV27
D: TRBD2
length: 15
CDR3: CASSLSAGSTDTQYF
DNA: TGTGCCAGCAGTTTATCAGCGGGAAGCACAGATACGCAGTATTTT

size: many
J: TRBJ2-3
V: TRBV12-3/TRBV12-4
D: -
length: 16
CDR3: CASSPSGAPSGDTQYF
DNA: TGTGCCAGCAGCCCCTCGGGCGCCCCCTCGGGAGATACGCAGTATTTT

size: many
J: TRBJ1-4
V: TRBV20-1
D: -
length: 15
CDR3: CSAREAAWDNEKLFF
DNA: TGCAGTGCTAGAGAAGCGGCTTGGGATAATGAAAAACTGTTTTTT

size: many
J: TRBJ1-1
V: TRBV19
D: -
length: 11
CDR3: CASSYYTEAFF
DNA: TGTGCCAGTAGCTATTACACTGAAGCTTTCTTT

size: many
J: TRBJ1-4
V: TRBV6-1
D: -
length: 15
CDR3: CASSTRGHPNEKLFF
DNA: TGTGCCAGCAGTACACGAGGCCACCCCAATGAAAAACTGTTTTTT

size: many
J: TRBJ2-1
V: TRBV7-3
D: -
length: 17
CDR3: CASSLLGQGVRGNEQFF
DNA: TGTGCCAGCAGCCTCCTCGGGCAGGGGGTTCGGGGGAATGAGCAGTTCTTC

size: many
J: TRBJ1-5
V: TRBV3-1
D: -
length: 14
CDR3: CASSQGYTGQPQHF
DNA: TGTGCCAGCAGCCAAGGCTATACCGGCCAGCCCCAGCATTTT

size: many
J: TRBJ2-1
V: TRBV11-2
D: -
length: 15
CDR3: CASSRRAGSYNEQFF
DNA: TGTGCCAGCAGCCGACGAGCGGGCTCCTACAATGAGCAGTTCTTC

size: many
J: TRBJ1-4
V: TRBV6-1
D: -
length: 17
CDR3: CASSEVYTGATNEKLFF
DNA: TGTGCCAGCAGTGAAGTATATACGGGGGCAACTAATGAAAAACTGTTTTTT

size: many
J: TRBJ2-5
V: TRBV6-1
D: -
length: 13
CDR3: CASSGQNQETQYF
DNA: TGTGCCAGCAGTGGACAGAACCAAGAGACCCAGTACTTC

size: many
J: TRBJ2-1
V: TRBV28
D: -
length: 15
CDR3: CASNRGPAGSTEQFF
DNA: TGTGCCAGCAACCGGGGCCCCGCGGGATCCACTGAGCAGTTCTTC

size: many
J: TRBJ2-2
V: TRBV6-2/TRBV6-3
D: -
length: 13
CDR3: CASRYRVAGELFF
DNA: TGTGCCAGCAGGTACAGGGTTGCCGGGGAGCTGTTTTTT

size: many
J: TRBJ1-1
V: TRBV5-1
D: TRBD1
length: 15
CDR3: CASSLDGQVNTEAFF
DNA: TGCGCCAGCAGCTTGGATGGACAGGTGAACACTGAAGCTTTCTTT

size: -
J: TRBJ2-7
V: TRBV9
D: TRBD1
length: 15
CDR3: CASIASPGQVYEQYF
DNA: TGTGCCAGCATCGCTAGCCCGGGACAGGTCTACGAGCAATACTTC

size: many
J: TRBJ1-1
V: TRBV24-1
D: -
length: 14
CDR3: CATSEAGYGTEAFF
DNA: TGTGCCACCAGTGAGGCAGGGTACGGCACTGAAGCTTTCTTT

size: many
J: TRBJ1-1
V: TRBV28
D: -
length: 13
CDR3: CASSPRGQIEAFF
DNA: TGTGCCAGCAGCCCCCGGGGCCAGATAGAAGCTTTCTTT

size: many
J: TRBJ2-3
V: TRBV5-1
D: -
length: 14
CDR3: CASSSQAEADTQYF
DNA: TGCGCCAGCAGTAGTCAGGCTGAGGCAGATACGCAGTATTTT

size: many
J: TRBJ1-1
V: TRBV5-1
D: -
length: 13
CDR3: CASRRGGNTEAFF
DNA: TGCGCCAGCCGACGAGGGGGGAACACTGAAGCTTTCTTT

size: many
J: TRBJ1-6
V: TRBV6-4
D: -
length: 14
CDR3: CASSDRDKNSPLHF
DNA: TGTGCCAGCAGTGACCGGGACAAAAATTCACCCCTCCACTTT

size: many
J: TRBJ2-2
V: TRBV30
D: -
length: 16
CDR3: CAWSVRGAMNTGELFF
DNA: TGTGCCTGGAGTGTGAGAGGGGCTATGAACACCGGGGAGCTGTTTTTT

size: many
J: TRBJ2-1
V: TRBV5-1
D: TRBD1
length: 15
CDR3: CASSLTAGGSRGQFF
DNA: TGCGCCAGCAGCTTAACGGCAGGGGGAAGTAGGGGGCAGTTCTTC

size: many
J: TRBJ2-7
V: TRBV3-1
D: TRBD2
length: 15
CDR3: CASSQGASGSFRQYF
DNA: TGTGCCAGCAGCCAAGGGGCTAGCGGGAGCTTCAGGCAGTACTTC

size: many
J: TRBJ1-1
V: TRBV2
D: -
length: 13
CDR3: CASRDQGNTEAFF
DNA: TGTGCCAGCAGAGACCAGGGGAACACTGAAGCTTTCTTT

size: -
J: TRBJ2-1
V: TRBV5-8
D: -
length: 13
CDR3: CASSFGPYNEQFF
DNA: TGTGCCAGCAGCTTTGGTCCCTACAATGAGCAGTTCTTC

size: many
J: TRBJ1-2
V: TRBV6-1
D: TRBD1
length: 13
CDR3: CASSVQGAGGYTF
DNA: TGTGCCAGCAGCGTACAGGGGGCAGGGGGCTACACCTTC

size: many
J: TRBJ1-1
V: TRBV20-1
D: -
length: 14
CDR3: CSASGRPQGTEAFF
DNA: TGCAGTGCTAGTGGCCGTCCCCAAGGGACTGAAGCTTTCTTT

size: few
J: TRBJ2-5
V: TRBV6-1
D: -
length: 14
CDR3: CASSEGIRTLGQYF
DNA: TGTGCCAGCAGTGAAGGAATTAGGACTCTTGGCCAGTACTTC

size: many
J: TRBJ1-2
V: TRBV28
D: TRBD1
length: 15
CDR3: CASSPPPGTVYGYTF
DNA: TGTGCCAGCAGTCCTCCCCCCGGGACAGTATATGGCTACACCTTC

size: many
J: TRBJ2-2
V: TRBV24-1
D: -
length: 17
CDR3: CATSPRGGLSGTGELFF
DNA: TGTGCCACCAGTCCTAGGGGAGGTCTCAGTGGCACCGGGGAGCTGTTTTTT

size: many
J: TRBJ2-3
V: TRBV7-9
D: -
length: 11
CDR3: CASSRADTQYF
DNA: TGTGCCAGCAGCAGAGCAGATACGCAGTATTTT

size: many
J: TRBJ2-7
V: TRBV7-9
D: TRBD2
length: 14
CDR3: CASRRLAGSYEQYF
DNA: TGTGCCAGCAGGCGGCTAGCGGGCTCCTACGAGCAGTACTTC

size: many
J: TRBJ1-1
V: TRBV12-3/TRBV12-4
D: -
length: 14
CDR3: CASSLQVGNTEAFF
DNA: TGTGCCAGCAGCCTACAGGTGGGGAACACTGAAGCTTTCTTT

size: many
J: TRBJ2-5
V: TRBV29-1
D: TRBD2
length: 13
CDR3: CSAGGTGKETQYF
DNA: TGCAGCGCGGGAGGGACCGGTAAAGAGACCCAGTACTTC

size: few
J: TRBJ2-7
V: TRBV6-5
D: -
length: 16
CDR3: CASSYRGGGDSYEQYF
DNA: TGTGCCAGCAGTTACAGGGGGGGAGGGGATTCCTACGAGCAGTACTTC

size: many
J: TRBJ2-1
V: TRBV7-3
D: -
length: 14
CDR3: CASSMGPPGHEQFF
DNA: TGTGCCAGCAGCATGGGACCGCCGGGACATGAGCAGTTCTTC

size: many
J: TRBJ2-3
V: TRBV24-1
D: TRBD2
length: 14
CDR3: CATSDGLAPNTQYF
DNA: TGTGCCACCAGTGACGGACTAGCCCCAAATACGCAGTATTTT

size: many
J: TRBJ2-5
V: TRBV24-1
D: -
length: 13
CDR3: CATSEWERKTQYF
DNA: TGTGCCACCAGTGAGTGGGAGAGAAAGACCCAGTACTTC

size: many
J: TRBJ2-1
V: TRBV3-1
D: -
length: 13
CDR3: CASSQDSGTPWFF
DNA: TGTGCCAGCAGCCAAGACTCCGGGACCCCTTGGTTCTTC

size: many
J: TRBJ2-7
V: TRBV12-3/TRBV12-4
D: -
length: 12
CDR3: CASRRRSYEQYF
DNA: TGTGCCAGCAGGCGTCGCTCCTACGAGCAGTACTTC

size: many
J: TRBJ2-2
V: TRBV12-3/TRBV12-4
D: TRBD2
length: 15
CDR3: CASSLGGGSTGELFF
DNA: TGTGCCAGCAGTTTAGGGGGCGGGAGTACCGGGGAGCTGTTTTTT